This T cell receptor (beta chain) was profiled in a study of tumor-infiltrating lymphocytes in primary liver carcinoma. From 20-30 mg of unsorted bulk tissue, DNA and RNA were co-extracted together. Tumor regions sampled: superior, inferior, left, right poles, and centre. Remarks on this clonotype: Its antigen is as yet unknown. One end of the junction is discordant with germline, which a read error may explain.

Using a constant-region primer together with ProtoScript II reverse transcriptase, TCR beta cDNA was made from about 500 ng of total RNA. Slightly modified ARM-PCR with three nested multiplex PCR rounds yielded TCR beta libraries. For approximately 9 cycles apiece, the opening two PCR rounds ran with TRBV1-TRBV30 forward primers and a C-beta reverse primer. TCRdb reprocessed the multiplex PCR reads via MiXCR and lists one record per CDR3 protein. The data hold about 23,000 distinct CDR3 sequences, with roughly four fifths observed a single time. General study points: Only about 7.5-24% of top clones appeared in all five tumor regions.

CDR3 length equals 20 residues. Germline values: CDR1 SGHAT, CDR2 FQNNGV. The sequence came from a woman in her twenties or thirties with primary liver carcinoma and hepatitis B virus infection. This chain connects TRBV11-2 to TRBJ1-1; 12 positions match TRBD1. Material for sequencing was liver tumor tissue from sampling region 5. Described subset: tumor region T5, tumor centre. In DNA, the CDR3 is TGTGCCAACAGCGCTCGGGACAGGGGGCGCAAGAAGTGGAGTAACTCTGAAGCTTTCTTT. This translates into CANSARDRGRKKWSNSEAFF.